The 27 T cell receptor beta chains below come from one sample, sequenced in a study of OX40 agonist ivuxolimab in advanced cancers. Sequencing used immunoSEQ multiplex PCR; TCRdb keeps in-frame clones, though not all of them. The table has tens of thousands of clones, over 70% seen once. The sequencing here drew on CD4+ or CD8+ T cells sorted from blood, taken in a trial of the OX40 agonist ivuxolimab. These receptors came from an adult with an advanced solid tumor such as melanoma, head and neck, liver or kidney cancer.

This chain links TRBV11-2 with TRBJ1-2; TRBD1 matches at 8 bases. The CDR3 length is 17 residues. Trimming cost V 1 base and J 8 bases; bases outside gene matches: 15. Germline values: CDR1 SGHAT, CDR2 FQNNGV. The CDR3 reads CASSLGTWDRRDRGYTF. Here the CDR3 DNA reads TGTGCCAGCAGCTTAGGGACGTGGGACAGGAGGGATCGGGGCTACACCTTC.

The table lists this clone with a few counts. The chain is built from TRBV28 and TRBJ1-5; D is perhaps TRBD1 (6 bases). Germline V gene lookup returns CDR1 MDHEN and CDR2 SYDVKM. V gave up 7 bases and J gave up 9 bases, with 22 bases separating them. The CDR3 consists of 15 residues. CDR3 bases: TGTGCCAGCACGCATAGACAGGCCGGGGGCGGGCCCCAGCATTTT. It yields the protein CASTHRQAGGGPQHF.

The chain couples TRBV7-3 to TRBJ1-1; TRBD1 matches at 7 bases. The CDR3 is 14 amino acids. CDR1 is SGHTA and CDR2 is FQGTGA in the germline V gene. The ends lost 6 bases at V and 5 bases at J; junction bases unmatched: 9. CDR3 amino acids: CASSLGTVGTEAFF. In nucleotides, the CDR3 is TGTGCCAGCAGTTTAGGGACAGTGGGGACTGAAGCTTTCTTT.

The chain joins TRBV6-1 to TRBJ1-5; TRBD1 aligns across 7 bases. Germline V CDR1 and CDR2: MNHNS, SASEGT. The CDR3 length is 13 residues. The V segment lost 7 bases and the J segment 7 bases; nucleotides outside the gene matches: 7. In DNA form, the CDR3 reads TGTGCCAGCAATCTCCTGACAGGGCAGCCCCAGCATTTT. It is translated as CASNLLTGQPQHF.

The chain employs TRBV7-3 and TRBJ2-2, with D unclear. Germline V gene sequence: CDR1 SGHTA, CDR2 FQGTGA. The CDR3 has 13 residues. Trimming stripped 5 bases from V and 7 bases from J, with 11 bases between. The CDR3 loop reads CASSGSASGELFF. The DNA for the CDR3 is TGTGCCAGCAGCGGATCGGCCAGCGGGGAGCTGTTTTTT.

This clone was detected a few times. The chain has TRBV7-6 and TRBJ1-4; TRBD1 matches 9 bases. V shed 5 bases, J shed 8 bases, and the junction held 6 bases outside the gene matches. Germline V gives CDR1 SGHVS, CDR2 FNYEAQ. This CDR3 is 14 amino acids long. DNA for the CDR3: TGTGCCAGCAGCCGGACAGGGGACGGAGAAAAACTGTTTTTT. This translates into CASSRTGDGEKLFF.

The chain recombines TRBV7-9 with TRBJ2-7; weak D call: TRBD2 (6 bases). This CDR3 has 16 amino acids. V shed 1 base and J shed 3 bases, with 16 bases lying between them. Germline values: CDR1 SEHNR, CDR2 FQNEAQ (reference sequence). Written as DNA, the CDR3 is TGTGCCAGCAGCTTAGGTGGCGGGATCGGAAACTACGAGCAGTACTTC. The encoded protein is CASSLGGGIGNYEQYF.

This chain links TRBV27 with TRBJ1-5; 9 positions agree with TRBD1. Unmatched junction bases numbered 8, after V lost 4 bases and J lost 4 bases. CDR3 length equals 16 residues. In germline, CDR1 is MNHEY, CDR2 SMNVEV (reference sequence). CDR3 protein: CASSSGTGRGNQPQHF. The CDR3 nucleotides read TGTGCCAGCAGTTCCGGGACAGGGAGAGGAAATCAGCCCCAGCATTTT.

The CDR3 DNA reads as TGCAGCGTCTCCGGGACTAGCGGGCCACCCAATGAGCAGTTCTTC. Translation: CSVSGTSGPPNEQFF. The chain joins TRBV29-1 to TRBJ2-1; 12 bases fit TRBD2. CDR3 size: 15 residues. The ends lost 6 bases at V and 6 bases at J; junction bases unmatched: 9. The germline V gene encodes CDR1 SQVTM and CDR2 ANQGSEA.

The DNA of the CDR3 is TGTGCCAGCAGGAAACTAGCGGACCAAGAGACCCAGTACTTC. Encoded protein: CASRKLADQETQYF. The chain couples TRBV2 to TRBJ2-5; 8 bases map to TRBD2. V was clipped by 6 bases and J by 0 bases; unmatched bases: 3. This CDR3 has 14 residues. Germline-derived CDR1 and CDR2 are SNHLY and FYNNEI.

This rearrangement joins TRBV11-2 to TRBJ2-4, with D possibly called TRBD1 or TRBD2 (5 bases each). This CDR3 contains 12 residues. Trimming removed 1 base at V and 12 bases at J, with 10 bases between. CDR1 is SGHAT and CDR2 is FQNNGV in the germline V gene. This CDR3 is CASSLVLGDQYF. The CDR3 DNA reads TGTGCCAGCAGCTTAGTTCTGGGGGATCAGTACTTC.

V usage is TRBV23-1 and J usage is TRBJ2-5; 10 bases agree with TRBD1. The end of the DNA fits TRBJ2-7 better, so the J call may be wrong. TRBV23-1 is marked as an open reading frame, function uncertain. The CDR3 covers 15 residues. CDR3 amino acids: CASRHGTGAGGEQYF. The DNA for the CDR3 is TGCGCCAGCAGGCATGGGACAGGGGCAGGGGGCGAGCAGTACTTC.

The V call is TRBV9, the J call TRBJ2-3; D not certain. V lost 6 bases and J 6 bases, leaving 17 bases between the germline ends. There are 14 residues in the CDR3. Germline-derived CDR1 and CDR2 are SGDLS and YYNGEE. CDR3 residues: CASTPRTLGDTQYF. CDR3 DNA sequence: TGTGCCAGCACCCCCCGTACGCTTGGTGATACGCAGTATTTT.

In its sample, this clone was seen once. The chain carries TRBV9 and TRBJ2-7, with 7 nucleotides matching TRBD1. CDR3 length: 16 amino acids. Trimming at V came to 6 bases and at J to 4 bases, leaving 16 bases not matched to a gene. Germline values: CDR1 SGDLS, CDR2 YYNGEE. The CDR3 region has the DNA TGTGCCAGCACCGTTGACCAGGGGGACGGCCCTTACGAGCAGTACTTC. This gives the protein CASTVDQGDGPYEQYF.

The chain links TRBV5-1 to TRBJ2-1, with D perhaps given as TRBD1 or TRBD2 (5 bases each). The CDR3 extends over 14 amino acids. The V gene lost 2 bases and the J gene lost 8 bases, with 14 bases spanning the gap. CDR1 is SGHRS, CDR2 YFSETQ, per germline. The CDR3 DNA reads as TGCGCCAGCAGCTTAGGGGACGGTCTGGATGAGCAGTTCTTC. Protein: CASSLGDGLDEQFF.

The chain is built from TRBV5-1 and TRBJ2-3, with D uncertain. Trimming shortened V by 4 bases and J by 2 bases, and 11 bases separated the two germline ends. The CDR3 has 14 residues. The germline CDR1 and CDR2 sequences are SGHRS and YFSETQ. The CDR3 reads CASSASLHTDTQYF. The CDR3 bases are TGCGCCAGCAGCGCCTCACTGCACACAGATACGCAGTATTTT.

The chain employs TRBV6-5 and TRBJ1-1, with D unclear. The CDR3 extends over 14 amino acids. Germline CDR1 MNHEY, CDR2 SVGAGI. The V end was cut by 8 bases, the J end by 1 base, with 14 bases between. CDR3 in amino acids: CASLKDGANTEAFF. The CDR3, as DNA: TGTGCCAGCCTAAAGGATGGTGCGAACACTGAAGCTTTCTTT.

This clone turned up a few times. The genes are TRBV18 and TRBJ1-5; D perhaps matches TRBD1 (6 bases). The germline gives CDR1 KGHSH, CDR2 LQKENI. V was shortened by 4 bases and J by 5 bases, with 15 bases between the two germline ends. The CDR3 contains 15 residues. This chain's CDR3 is CASSLTGRGDQPQHF. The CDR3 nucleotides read TGTGCCAGCTCACTTACAGGGAGGGGTGATCAGCCCCAGCATTTT.

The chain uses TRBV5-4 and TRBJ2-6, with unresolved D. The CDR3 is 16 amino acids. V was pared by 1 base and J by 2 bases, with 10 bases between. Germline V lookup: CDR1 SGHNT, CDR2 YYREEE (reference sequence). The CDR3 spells CASSLTWSAGANVLTF. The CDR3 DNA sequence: TGTGCCAGCAGCTTGACGTGGAGTGCTGGGGCCAACGTCCTGACTTTC.

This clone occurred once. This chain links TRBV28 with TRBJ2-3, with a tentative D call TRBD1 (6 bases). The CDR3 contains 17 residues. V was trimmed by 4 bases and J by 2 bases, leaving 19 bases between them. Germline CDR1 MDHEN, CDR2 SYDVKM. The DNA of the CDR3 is TGTGCCAGCAGTTGGGAAACAGGGTCTTTGAACACAGATACGCAGTATTTT. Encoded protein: CASSWETGSLNTDTQYF. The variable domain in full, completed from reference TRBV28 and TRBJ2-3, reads DVKVTQSSRYLVKRTGEKVFLECVQDMDHENMFWYRQDPGLGLRLIYFSYDVKMKEKGDIPEGYSVSREKKERFSLILESASTNQTSMYLCASSWETGSLNTDTQYFGPGTRLTVL.

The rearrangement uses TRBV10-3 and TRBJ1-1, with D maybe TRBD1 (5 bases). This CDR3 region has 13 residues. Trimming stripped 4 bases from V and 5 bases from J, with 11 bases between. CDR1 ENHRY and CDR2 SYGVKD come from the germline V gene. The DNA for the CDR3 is TGTGCCATCAGTGGGAGGGGCCTGACTGAAGCTTTCTTT. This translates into CAISGRGLTEAFF.

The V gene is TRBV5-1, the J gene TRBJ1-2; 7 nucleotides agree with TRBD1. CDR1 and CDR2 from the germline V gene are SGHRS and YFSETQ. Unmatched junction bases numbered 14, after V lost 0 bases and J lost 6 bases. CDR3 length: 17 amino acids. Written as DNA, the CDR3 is TGCGCCAGCAGCTTGGCCGTGGAGGGGGCGCTCGGGGATGGCTACACCTTC. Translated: CASSLAVEGALGDGYTF. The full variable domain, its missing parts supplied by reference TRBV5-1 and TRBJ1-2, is KAGVTQTPRYLIKTRGQQVTLSCSPISGHRSVSWYQQTPGQGLQFLFEYFSETQRNKGNFPGRFSGRQFSNSRSEMNVSTLELGDSALYLCASSLAVEGALGDGYTFGSGTRLTVV.

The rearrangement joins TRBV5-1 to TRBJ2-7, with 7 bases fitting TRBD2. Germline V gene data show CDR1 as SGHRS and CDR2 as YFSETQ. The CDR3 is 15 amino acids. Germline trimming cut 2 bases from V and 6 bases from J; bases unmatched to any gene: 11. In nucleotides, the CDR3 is TGCGCCAGCAGCTTTGTGGGAGGGCCCCCTCTCGAGCAGTACTTC. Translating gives CASSFVGGPPLEQYF.

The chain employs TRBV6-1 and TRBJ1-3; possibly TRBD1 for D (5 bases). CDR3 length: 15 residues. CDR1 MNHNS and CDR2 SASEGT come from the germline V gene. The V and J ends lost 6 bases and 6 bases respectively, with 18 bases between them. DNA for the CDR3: TGTGCCAGCAGAACTGGACATGGGGTTGAAAACACCATATATTTT. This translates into CASRTGHGVENTIYF.

CDR3 DNA: TGTGCCAGCAGCTTAGTAGCCCGGGAGACCCAGTACTTC. It translates to CASSLVARETQYF. The chain uses TRBV11-3 and TRBJ2-5; D unclear. This CDR3 is built from 13 residues. Looked up from germline, CDR1 is SGHNT and CDR2 is YENEEA. Trimming pared 1 base from V and 5 bases from J, leaving 8 bases between.

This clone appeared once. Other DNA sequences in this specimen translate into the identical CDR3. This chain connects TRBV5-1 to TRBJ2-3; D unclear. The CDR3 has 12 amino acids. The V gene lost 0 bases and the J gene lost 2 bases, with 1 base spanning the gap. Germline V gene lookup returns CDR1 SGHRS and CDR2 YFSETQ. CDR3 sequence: CASSLATDTQYF. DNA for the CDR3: TGCGCCAGCAGCTTGGCCACAGATACGCAGTATTTT.

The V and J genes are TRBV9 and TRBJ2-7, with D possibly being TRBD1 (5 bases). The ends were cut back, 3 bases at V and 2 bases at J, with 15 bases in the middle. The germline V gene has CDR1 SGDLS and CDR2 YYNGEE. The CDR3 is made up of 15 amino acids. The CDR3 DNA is TGTGCCAGCAGCGCGTACCAACAGGCGACCTACGAGCAGTACTTC. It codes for CASSAYQQATYEQYF.